One sample yielded the 6 T cell receptor beta chains listed below, sequenced in a study of blood T cell repertoires in COVID-19. The protocol was immunoSEQ multiplex PCR, while the TCRdb copy is restricted to in-frame clones and leaves out a portion. The sample has over 45,000 clones, approximately 80% seen once. Sequences were obtained from peripheral blood. These receptors originate from a man aged 60-69 years with acute or convalescent COVID-19.

V and J are TRBV7-3 and TRBJ2-1; 7 bases align to TRBD2. This CDR3 is 16 amino acids long. Germline V lookup: CDR1 SGHTA, CDR2 FQGTGA. The J segment lost 4 bases and the V segment lost 6 bases, leaving 12 bases of the junction unmatched. The CDR3 DNA follows: TGTGCCAGCAGTTTCAATCCGGGGGGACCATACAATGAGCAGTTCTTC. This codes for CASSFNPGGPYNEQFF.

This clone came up a few times. CDR3 region: CASSSRGAGLEAFF. CDR3 DNA: TGTGCCAGCAGCTCTAGGGGCGCCGGTCTTGAAGCTTTCTTT. The V call is TRBV5-5, the J call TRBJ1-1; a possible D gene is TRBD1 (5 bases). The CDR3 extends over 14 amino acids. The germline CDR1 and CDR2 sequences are SGHKS and YYEKEE (reference sequence). V gave up 3 bases and J gave up 7 bases, with 16 bases separating them.

The chain carries TRBV18 and TRBJ1-1; the D is unclear. The length of the CDR3 is 16 residues. The germline CDR1 and CDR2 sequences are KGHSH and LQKENI. With 0 bases removed from V and 4 bases from J, the gap between germline ends came to 15 bases. The CDR3 reads CASSPPSNYRGTEAFF. CDR3 nucleotide sequence: TGTGCCAGCTCACCACCGAGCAACTATCGGGGCACTGAAGCTTTCTTT.

This clone was seen a single time. This rearrangement joins TRBV2 to TRBJ2-3; a weak D match, TRBD1 (8 bases). Germline-derived CDR1 and CDR2 are SNHLY and FYNNEI. V lost 8 bases to trimming and J lost 5 bases, with 14 bases between them. The CDR3 length is 13 residues. CDR3 loop: CASSTGGGDTQYF. CDR3 DNA sequence: TGTGCCAGCTCCACAGGGGGGGGAGATACGCAGTATTTT.

The chain combines TRBV25-1 with TRBJ1-1, with D maybe TRBD1 (6 bases). CDR1 MGHDK and CDR2 SYGVNS come from the germline V gene. The CDR3 loop spans 15 amino acids. Trimming removed 4 bases from V and 3 bases from J, with 15 bases in between. Here the CDR3 reads CASSGLQGWYTEAFF. In nucleotides, the CDR3 is TGTGCCAGCAGTGGACTGCAGGGGTGGTACACTGAAGCTTTCTTT.

The chain carries TRBV30 and TRBJ1-2; the D gene is possibly TRBD1 (6 bases). Germline V gene lookup returns CDR1 GTSNPN and CDR2 SVGIG (reference sequence). V gave up 3 bases and J gave up 8 bases, with 16 bases separating them. This CDR3 comprises 13 residues. CDR3 region: CAWSPGGAKGYTF. Written as DNA, the CDR3 is TGTGCCTGGAGCCCCGGGGGGGCAAAAGGCTACACCTTC.